The 5 T cell receptor beta chains presented below share a single source sample, sequenced in a study of shared clonotypes between healthy human individuals. CD45RO-negative, CCR7-positively selected cells formed the naive CD8 fraction, excluding terminally differentiated effector memory CD45RA+ cells. The method was immunoSEQ multiplex PCR; TCRdb's version includes in-frame clones alone and lacks a portion of them. The table lists some 2,100,000 clones, about 93% of them singletons. Sequenced input: naive CD8+ T cells from PBMCs. The receptors were sampled from a man aged 18 to 29 in good health. Some clones in this sample may be carry-over from other donors' samples.

The chain recombines TRBV30 with TRBJ1-5; D might be TRBD1 (5 bases). Germline loops: CDR1 GTSNPN, CDR2 SVGIG (reference sequence). Deletions cut 2 bases from V and 5 bases from J, with 13 bases between. The CDR3 totals 14 residues. DNA of the CDR3: TGTGCCTGGAGTCCAGGGTTATTGGATCAGCCCCAGCATTTT. Its protein product is CAWSPGLLDQPQHF.

The chain combines TRBV6-1 with TRBJ2-5, with 10 bases aligning to TRBD2. Per germline, CDR1 MNHNS and CDR2 SASEGT. Trimming took 1 base from V and 5 from J; bases not matched to a gene: 7. This CDR3 has 16 amino acids. CDR3 sequence reads: CASSEVLAGVYETQYF. In DNA, the CDR3 is TGTGCCAGCAGTGAAGTGCTAGCGGGAGTATACGAGACCCAGTACTTC.

The chain carries TRBV7-2 and TRBJ1-2; D not resolved. The ends were cut back, 1 base at V and 7 bases at J, with 10 bases in the middle. This CDR3 has 13 amino acids. The germline CDR1 and CDR2 sequences are SGHTA and FQGNSA. CDR3: CASSLVKEPGYTF. DNA for the CDR3: TGTGCCAGCAGCTTAGTGAAGGAACCTGGCTACACCTTC.

V is TRBV6-7 and J is TRBJ2-5; D is ambiguous. TRBV6-7 is annotated as an ORF whose role is uncertain. There are 13 residues in the CDR3. The V end lost 3 bases, the J end lost 0 bases, and 5 bases lay between the germline ends. DNA of the CDR3: TGTGCCAGCAGTTATCAGCACCAAGAGACCCAGTACTTC. Residues: CASSYQHQETQYF.

The chain employs TRBV10-3 and TRBJ2-5; D could derive from TRBD1 or TRBD2 (5 bases each). Trimming pared 2 bases from V and 0 bases from J, leaving 19 bases between. CDR3 length: 18 residues. The germline gives CDR1 ENHRY, CDR2 SYGVKD. The CDR3 sequence: CAISEPHPGTAHQETQYF. CDR3 nucleotide sequence: TGTGCCATCAGTGAGCCCCACCCGGGGACCGCGCACCAAGAGACCCAGTACTTC.